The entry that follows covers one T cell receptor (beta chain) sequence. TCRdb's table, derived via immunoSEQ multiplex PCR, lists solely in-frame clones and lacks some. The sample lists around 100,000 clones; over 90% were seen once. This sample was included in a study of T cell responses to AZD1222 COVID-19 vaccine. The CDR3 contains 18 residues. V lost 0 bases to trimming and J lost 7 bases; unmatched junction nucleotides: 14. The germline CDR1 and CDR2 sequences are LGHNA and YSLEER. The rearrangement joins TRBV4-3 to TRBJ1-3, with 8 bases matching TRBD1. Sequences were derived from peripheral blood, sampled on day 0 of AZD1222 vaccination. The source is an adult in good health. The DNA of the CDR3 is TGCGCCAGCAGCCAAGATCGGGCGGACAGGGATGGACGGAACACCATATATTTT. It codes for CASSQDRADRDGRNTIYF.